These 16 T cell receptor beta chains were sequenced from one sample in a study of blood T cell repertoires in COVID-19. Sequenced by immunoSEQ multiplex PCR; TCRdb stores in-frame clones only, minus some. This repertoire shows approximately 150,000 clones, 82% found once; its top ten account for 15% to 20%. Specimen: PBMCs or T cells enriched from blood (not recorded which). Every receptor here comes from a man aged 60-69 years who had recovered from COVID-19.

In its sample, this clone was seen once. CDR3 DNA sequence: TGTGCCATCGGGCAGGGGGGCTACGAGCAGTACTTC. Amino acids: CAIGQGGYEQYF. The chain uses TRBV10-3 and TRBJ2-7, with D possibly matching TRBD1 (7 bases). Trimming pared 8 bases from V and 3 bases from J, leaving 11 bases between. CDR3 length: 12 residues. Germline V gene sequence: CDR1 ENHRY, CDR2 SYGVKD.

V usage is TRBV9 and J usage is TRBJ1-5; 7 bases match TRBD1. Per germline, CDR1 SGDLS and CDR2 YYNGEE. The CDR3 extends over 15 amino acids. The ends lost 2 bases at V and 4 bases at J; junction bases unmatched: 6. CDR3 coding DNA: TGTGCCAGCAGCGTGGGACAGAACCCAAATCAGCCCCAGCATTTT. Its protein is CASSVGQNPNQPQHF. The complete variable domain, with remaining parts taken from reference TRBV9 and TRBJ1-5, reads DSGVTQTPKHLITATGQRVTLRCSPRSGDLSVYWYQQSLDQGLQFLIQYYNGEERAKGNILERFSAQQFPDLHSELNLSSLELGDSALYFCASSVGQNPNQPQHFGDGTRLSIL.

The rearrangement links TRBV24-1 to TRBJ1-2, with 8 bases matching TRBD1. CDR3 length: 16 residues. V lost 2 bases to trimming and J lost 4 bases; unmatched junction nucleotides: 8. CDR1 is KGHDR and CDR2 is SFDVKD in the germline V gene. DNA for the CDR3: TGTGCCACCAGTGATTCCCCCGGACAGGGCACCTATGGCTACACCTTC. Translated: CATSDSPGQGTYGYTF.

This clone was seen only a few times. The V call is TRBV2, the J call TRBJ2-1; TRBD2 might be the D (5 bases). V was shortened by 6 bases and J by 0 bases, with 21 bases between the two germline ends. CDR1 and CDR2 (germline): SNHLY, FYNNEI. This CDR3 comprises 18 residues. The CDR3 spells CASSGGTSAASSYNEQFF. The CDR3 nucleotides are TGTGCCAGCAGCGGCGGCACCTCAGCGGCAAGCTCCTACAATGAGCAGTTCTTC. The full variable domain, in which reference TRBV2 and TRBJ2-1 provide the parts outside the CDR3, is EPEVTQTPSHQVTQMGQEVILRCVPISNHLYFYWYRQILGQKVEFLVSFYNNEISEKSEIFDDQFSVERPDGSNFTLKIRSTKLEDSAMYFCASSGGTSAASSYNEQFFGPGTRLTVL.

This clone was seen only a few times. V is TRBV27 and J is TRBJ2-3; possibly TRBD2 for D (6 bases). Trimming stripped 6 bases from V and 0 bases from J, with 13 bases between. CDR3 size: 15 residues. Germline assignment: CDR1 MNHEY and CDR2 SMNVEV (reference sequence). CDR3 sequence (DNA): TGTGCCAGCAGCCCCACCGGGAGCAGCACAGATACGCAGTATTTT. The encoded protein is CASSPTGSSTDTQYF.

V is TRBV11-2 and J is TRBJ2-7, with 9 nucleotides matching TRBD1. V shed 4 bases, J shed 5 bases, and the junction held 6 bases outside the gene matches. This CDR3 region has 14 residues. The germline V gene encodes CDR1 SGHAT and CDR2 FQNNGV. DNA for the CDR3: TGTGCCAGCAGCTGGGGACAGGGCATCGACGAGCAGTACTTC. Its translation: CASSWGQGIDEQYF. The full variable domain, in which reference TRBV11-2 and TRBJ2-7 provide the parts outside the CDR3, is EAGVAQSPRYKIIEKRQSVAFWCNPISGHATLYWYQQILGQGPKLLIQFQNNGVVDDSQLPKDRFSAERLKGVDSTLKIQPAKLEDSAVYLCASSWGQGIDEQYFGPGTRLTVT.

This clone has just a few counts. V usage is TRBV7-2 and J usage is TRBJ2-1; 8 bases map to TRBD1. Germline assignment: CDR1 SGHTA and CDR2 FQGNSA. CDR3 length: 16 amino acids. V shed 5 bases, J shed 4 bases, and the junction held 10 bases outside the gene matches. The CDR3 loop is CASSPQGAGVYNEQFF. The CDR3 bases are TGTGCCAGCAGCCCCCAGGGGGCTGGTGTTTACAATGAGCAGTTCTTC. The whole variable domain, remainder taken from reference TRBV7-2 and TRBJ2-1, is GAGVSQSPSNKVTEKGKDVELRCDPISGHTALYWYRQSLGQGLEFLIYFQGNSAPDKSGLPSDRFSAERTGGSVSTLTIQRTQQEDSAVYLCASSPQGAGVYNEQFFGPGTRLTVL.

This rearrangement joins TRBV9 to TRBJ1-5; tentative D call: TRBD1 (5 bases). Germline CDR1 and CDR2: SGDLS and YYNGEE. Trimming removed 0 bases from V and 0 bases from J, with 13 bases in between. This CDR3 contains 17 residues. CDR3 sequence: CASSVGKGPGSNQPQHF. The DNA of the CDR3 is TGTGCCAGCAGCGTAGGAAAGGGGCCCGGTAGCAATCAGCCCCAGCATTTT.

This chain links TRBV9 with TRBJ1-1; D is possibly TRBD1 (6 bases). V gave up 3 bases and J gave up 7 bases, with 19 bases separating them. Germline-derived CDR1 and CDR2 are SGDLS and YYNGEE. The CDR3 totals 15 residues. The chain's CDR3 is CASSALSGVRGEAFF. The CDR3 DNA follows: TGTGCCAGCAGCGCTTTATCAGGGGTTAGGGGTGAAGCTTTCTTT.

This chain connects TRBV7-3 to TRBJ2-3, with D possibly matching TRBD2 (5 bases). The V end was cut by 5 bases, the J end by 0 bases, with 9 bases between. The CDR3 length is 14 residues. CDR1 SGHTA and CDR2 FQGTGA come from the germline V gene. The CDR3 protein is CASSLTRSTDTQYF. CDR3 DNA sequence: TGTGCCAGCAGCCTCACTAGGAGCACAGATACGCAGTATTTT. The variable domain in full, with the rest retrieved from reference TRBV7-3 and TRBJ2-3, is GAGVSQTPSNKVTEKGKYVELRCDPISGHTALYWYRQSLGQGPEFLIYFQGTGAADDSGLPNDRFFAVRPEGSVSTLKIQRTERGDSAVYLCASSLTRSTDTQYFGPGTRLTVL.

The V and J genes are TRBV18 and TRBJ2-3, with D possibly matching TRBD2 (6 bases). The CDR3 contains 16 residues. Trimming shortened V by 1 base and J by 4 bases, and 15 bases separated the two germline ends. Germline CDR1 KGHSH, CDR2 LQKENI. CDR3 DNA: TGTGCCAGCTCACCACAGCCATTGGGACTCTCAGATACGCAGTATTTT. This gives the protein CASSPQPLGLSDTQYF. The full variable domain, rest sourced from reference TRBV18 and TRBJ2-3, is NAGVMQNPRHLVRRRGQEARLRCSPMKGHSHVYWYRQLPEEGLKFMVYLQKENIIDESGMPKERFSAEFPKEGPSILRIQQVVRGDSAAYFCASSPQPLGLSDTQYFGPGTRLTVL.

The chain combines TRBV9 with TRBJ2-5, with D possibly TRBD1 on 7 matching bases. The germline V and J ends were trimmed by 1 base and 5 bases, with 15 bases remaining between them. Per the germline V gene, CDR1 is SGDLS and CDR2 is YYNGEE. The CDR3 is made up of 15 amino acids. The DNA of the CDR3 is TGTGCCAGCAGCGTACCGACCAGGGGGGAGGAGACCCAGTACTTC. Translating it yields CASSVPTRGEETQYF. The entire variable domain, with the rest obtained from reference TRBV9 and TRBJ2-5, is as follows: DSGVTQTPKHLITATGQRVTLRCSPRSGDLSVYWYQQSLDQGLQFLIQYYNGEERAKGNILERFSAQQFPDLHSELNLSSLELGDSALYFCASSVPTRGEETQYFGPGTRLLVL.

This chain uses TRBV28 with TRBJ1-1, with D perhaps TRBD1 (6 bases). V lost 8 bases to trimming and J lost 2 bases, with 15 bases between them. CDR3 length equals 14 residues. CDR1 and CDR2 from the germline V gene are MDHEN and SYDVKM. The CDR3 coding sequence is TGTGCCAGCCAAAGGGCCGGGACAAACACTGAAGCTTTCTTT. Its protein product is CASQRAGTNTEAFF.

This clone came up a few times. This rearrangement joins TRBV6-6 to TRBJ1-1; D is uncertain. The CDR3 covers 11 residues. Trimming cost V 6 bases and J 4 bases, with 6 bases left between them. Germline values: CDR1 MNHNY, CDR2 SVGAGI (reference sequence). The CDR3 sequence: CASSSGTEAFF. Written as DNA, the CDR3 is TGTGCCAGCAGCTCGGGCACTGAAGCTTTCTTT.

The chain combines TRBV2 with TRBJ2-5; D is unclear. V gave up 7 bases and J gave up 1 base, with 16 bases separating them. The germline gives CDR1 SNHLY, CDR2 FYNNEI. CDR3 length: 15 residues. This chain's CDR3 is CASTRRSPRQETQYF. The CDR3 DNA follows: TGTGCCAGCACCCGACGGAGCCCCCGCCAAGAGACCCAGTACTTC.

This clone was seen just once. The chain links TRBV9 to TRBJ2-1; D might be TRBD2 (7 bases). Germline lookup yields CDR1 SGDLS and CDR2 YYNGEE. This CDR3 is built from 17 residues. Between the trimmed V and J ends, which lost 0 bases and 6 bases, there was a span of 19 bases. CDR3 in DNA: TGTGCCAGCAGCGTAGGCCAAAGGGGGAGGGCCGGCAATGAGCAGTTCTTC. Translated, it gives CASSVGQRGRAGNEQFF.